Below are 25 T cell receptor beta chains sequenced from a single sample in a study of blood T cell repertoires in COVID-19. Assay: immunoSEQ multiplex PCR; the TCRdb copy retains only in-frame clones and omits some. The data contain tens of thousands of clones, roughly three quarters of them singletons. Sequencing was performed on peripheral blood. The source is a man in his sixties or seventies with COVID-19, enrolled during active disease.

Written as DNA, the CDR3 is TGTGCCACCAGCGTGACCCGGGACAGGGCCACCTACGAGCAGTACTTC. Translated: CATSVTRDRATYEQYF. The chain is built from TRBV15 and TRBJ2-7; the match to TRBD1 covers 9 bases. CDR1 and CDR2 (germline): LNHNV, YYDKDF (reference sequence). Trimming cost V 5 bases and J 2 bases; bases outside gene matches: 10. The CDR3 sequence is 16 residues long.

This chain links TRBV27 with TRBJ1-1; D gene unclear. The CDR3 is 13 residues long. Germline lookup yields CDR1 MNHEY and CDR2 SMNVEV (reference sequence). The V end lost 2 bases, the J end lost 1 base, and 5 bases lay between the germline ends. The DNA of the CDR3 is TGTGCCAGCAGTTTAATGAGGAACACTGAAGCTTTCTTT. Residues: CASSLMRNTEAFF.

The J gene is TRBJ1-2, the V gene TRBV7-2, with D uncertain. Trimming shortened V by 0 bases and J by 8 bases, and 16 bases separated the two germline ends. This CDR3 is 15 amino acids long. CDR1 is SGHTA and CDR2 is FQGNSA in the germline V gene. In DNA, the CDR3 is TGTGCCAGCAGCTTAGCGGGAGTGGCCCAAGCGGGCTACACCTTC. Residues: CASSLAGVAQAGYTF. The full variable domain, with the rest looked up from reference TRBV7-2 and TRBJ1-2, is GAGVSQSPSNKVTEKGKDVELRCDPISGHTALYWYRQSLGQGLEFLIYFQGNSAPDKSGLPSDRFSAERTGGSVSTLTIQRTQQEDSAVYLCASSLAGVAQAGYTFGSGTRLTVV.

The gene calls are TRBV30 and TRBJ1-1, with TRBD1 matching 7 bases. CDR3 length: 14 residues. The germline gives CDR1 GTSNPN, CDR2 SVGIG (reference sequence). With 2 bases clipped from V and 1 base from J, the junction kept 4 bases outside the gene matches. The CDR3 here is CAWSRGRQNTEAFF. In DNA form, the CDR3 reads TGTGCCTGGAGTAGGGGGCGGCAGAACACTGAAGCTTTCTTT.

The chain couples TRBV2 to TRBJ1-1, with D possibly being TRBD1 (6 bases). Trimming removed 6 bases at V and 1 base at J, with 12 bases between. CDR3 length: 14 amino acids. CDR1 SNHLY and CDR2 FYNNEI come from the germline V gene. CDR3 region: CASRSGVPNTEAFF. Written as DNA, the CDR3 is TGTGCCAGCAGGTCAGGGGTCCCGAACACTGAAGCTTTCTTT.

This sequence joins TRBV5-6 and TRBJ2-5, with D possibly matching TRBD2 (6 bases). Germline-derived CDR1 and CDR2 are SGHDT and YYEEEE. The CDR3 spans 15 residues. V lost 4 bases to trimming and J lost 5 bases, with 18 bases between them. The CDR3 spells CASSPDLTAGETQYF. CDR3 DNA: TGTGCCAGCAGCCCGGACCTCACCGCGGGGGAGACCCAGTACTTC.

The CDR3 loop reads CASSALLRELDTQYF. The CDR3 bases are TGTGCCAGCAGCGCCCTTCTGCGGGAGTTAGATACGCAGTATTTT. The V call is TRBV2, the J call TRBJ2-3; 7 bases match TRBD2. Germline V gene lookup returns CDR1 SNHLY and CDR2 FYNNEI. This CDR3 has 15 residues. V was pared by 6 bases and J by 5 bases, with 11 bases of the junction left unmatched. Variable domain in full (rest from reference TRBV2 and TRBJ2-3): EPEVTQTPSHQVTQMGQEVILRCVPISNHLYFYWYRQILGQKVEFLVSFYNNEISEKSEIFDDQFSVERPDGSNFTLKIRSTKLEDSAMYFCASSALLRELDTQYFGPGTRLTVL.

This clone was seen only once. V usage is TRBV5-6 and J usage is TRBJ2-6; no reliable D call. V was trimmed by 5 bases and J by 0 bases, leaving 9 bases between them. The CDR3 is 15 residues long. The V gene's germline CDR1 is SGHDT and CDR2 YYEEEE. CDR3 protein: CASSSSDSGANVLTF. The CDR3 nucleotides are TGTGCCAGCAGTTCCTCAGACTCTGGGGCCAACGTCCTGACTTTC. Full variable domain (outside the CDR3, taken from reference TRBV5-6 and TRBJ2-6): DAGVTQSPTHLIKTRGQQVTLRCSPKSGHDTVSWYQQALGQGPQFIFQYYEEEERQRGNFPDRFSGHQFPNYSSELNVNALLLGDSALYLCASSSSDSGANVLTFGAGSRLTVL.

V is TRBV4-1 and J is TRBJ2-2; 9 bases agree with TRBD1. The germline CDR1 and CDR2 sequences are MGHRA and YSYEKL. With V trimmed by 7 bases and J by 6 bases, 9 bases remained unmatched. CDR3 length equals 15 residues. Written as DNA, the CDR3 is TGCGCCAGCACTGGGGGGACAGGGTCCCCCGGGGAGCTGTTTTTT. Its translation is CASTGGTGSPGELFF.

This rearrangement joins TRBV7-9 to TRBJ2-5, with TRBD1 as a possible D gene (6 bases). This CDR3 contains 18 residues. CDR1 and CDR2 from the germline V gene are SEHNR and FQNEAQ (reference sequence). Trimming took 6 bases from V and 1 from J, leaving 24 bases between them. The CDR3 DNA reads as TGTGCCAGCAGTTTTGGGCGGGCAGGGGTAGTCCTCCAAGAGACCCAGTACTTC. Protein: CASSFGRAGVVLQETQYF.

The chain carries TRBV27 and TRBJ1-2; D possibly corresponds to TRBD1 (6 bases). V dropped 0 bases and J dropped 2 bases, with 7 bases sitting between them. Germline CDR1 is MNHEY and CDR2 is SMNVEV (reference sequence). There are 14 residues in the CDR3. The CDR3 region is CASSLSTGNYGYTF. Written as DNA, the CDR3 is TGTGCCAGCAGTTTATCAACAGGGAACTATGGCTACACCTTC.

The chain combines TRBV13 with TRBJ2-2; a possible D gene is TRBD1 (6 bases). This CDR3 region has 15 residues. Germline CDR1 is PRHDT and CDR2 is FYEKMQ (reference sequence). Deletions cut 4 bases from V and 3 bases from J, with 12 bases between. This CDR3 is CASSYPGHDTGELFF. In nucleotides, the CDR3 is TGTGCCAGCAGCTACCCGGGACACGACACCGGGGAGCTGTTTTTT.

V and J are TRBV2 and TRBJ1-1; D is possibly TRBD1 (6 bases). Germline CDR1 is SNHLY and CDR2 is FYNNEI. V was cut by 5 bases and J by 4 bases, with 26 bases left in between. CDR3 length equals 18 residues. For the CDR3, the DNA is TGTGCCAGCAGTACACCCCGGGACATAAAACGATCCTTCACTGAAGCTTTCTTT. It encodes CASSTPRDIKRSFTEAFF.

The rearrangement joins TRBV28 to TRBJ2-5, with a tentative D call TRBD1 (7 bases). The germline V gene encodes CDR1 MDHEN and CDR2 SYDVKM. The CDR3 extends over 17 amino acids. Trimming took off 4 bases at V and 5 bases at J, with 23 bases between the two ends. CDR3 coding DNA: TGTGCCAGCAGTTCGGGGGACAGTTTCGACAGGGAGGAGACCCAGTACTTC. Encoded protein: CASSSGDSFDREETQYF.

This rearrangement joins TRBV19 to TRBJ1-1, with 9 positions matching TRBD1. This CDR3 contains 16 residues. Germline CDR1 LNHDA, CDR2 SQIVND (reference sequence). V lost 4 bases and J lost 1; bases outside the gene matches: 7. The CDR3 DNA reads TGTGCCAGTAGTAAGGGGGGGACAGGGCCGAACACTGAAGCTTTCTTT. Translating it yields CASSKGGTGPNTEAFF.

The V call is TRBV29-1, the J call TRBJ1-2; D gene uncertain. The CDR3 is 12 amino acids. Per germline, CDR1 SQVTM and CDR2 ANQGSEA. Trimming removed 3 bases at V and 5 bases at J, with 10 bases between. The CDR3 bases are TGCAGCGTTGACCCCCCCGCGTATGGCTACACCTTC. Its protein product is CSVDPPAYGYTF.

The rearrangement uses TRBV19 and TRBJ2-7, with 9 bases identical to TRBD1. Losses at the gene ends were 5 bases for V and 1 base for J; bases not matched to a gene: 9. In germline, CDR1 is LNHDA, CDR2 SQIVND (reference sequence). The CDR3 is made up of 16 amino acids. CDR3 residues: CASSPRTGAFSYEQYF. CDR3 coding DNA: TGTGCCAGTAGTCCCCGGACAGGGGCCTTTTCCTACGAGCAGTACTTC. Using reference TRBV19 and TRBJ2-7 for the parts outside the CDR3, the full variable domain is DGGITQSPKYLFRKEGQNVTLSCEQNLNHDAMYWYRQDPGQGLRLIYYSQIVNDFQKGDIAEGYSVSREKKESFPLTVTSAQKNPTAFYLCASSPRTGAFSYEQYFGPGTRLTVT.

This clone has just one count. The gene calls are TRBV27 and TRBJ1-3; no clear D gene. Trimming stripped 4 bases from V and 0 bases from J, with 7 bases between. This CDR3 contains 14 residues. Germline CDR1 is MNHEY and CDR2 is SMNVEV (reference sequence). Here the CDR3 reads CASSSIHSGNTIYF. CDR3 DNA sequence: TGTGCCAGCAGTTCAATTCACTCTGGAAACACCATATATTTT.

This clone was seen more than once but under ten times. The V and J genes are TRBV28 and TRBJ2-2, with 9 bases aligning to TRBD2. The V and J ends lost 6 bases and 4 bases, in that order; junction bases with no gene match: 9. The CDR3 spans 16 residues. Germline V CDR1 and CDR2: MDHEN, SYDVKM. The CDR3 here is CASSLGSGSFTGELFF. In DNA, the CDR3 is TGTGCCAGCAGCTTGGGTAGCGGGAGTTTCACCGGGGAGCTGTTTTTT.

This chain connects TRBV5-1 to TRBJ1-1; D may be TRBD1 (5 bases). The CDR3 runs 16 residues. Germline V lookup: CDR1 SGHRS, CDR2 YFSETQ. With 4 bases removed from V and 1 base from J, the gap between germline ends came to 17 bases. CDR3 sequence: CASSIRPSQGNTEAFF. As DNA, the CDR3 is TGCGCCAGCAGCATCCGGCCCTCTCAGGGGAACACTGAAGCTTTCTTT.

The V gene is TRBV28, the J gene TRBJ1-1; no clear D. Trimming stripped 9 bases from V and 6 bases from J, with 17 bases between. Germline CDR1 and CDR2: MDHEN and SYDVKM. The CDR3 is made up of 13 amino acids. Written as DNA, the CDR3 is TGTGCCAGTGGAAGGCAGGCCTTCCCTGAAGCTTTCTTT. Translating gives CASGRQAFPEAFF.

This clone has only a few counts. The chain has TRBV21-1 and TRBJ2-3; the table's D call TRBD1 went unverified against the DNA. TRBV21-1 is a known pseudogene. This CDR3 is built from 15 residues. CDR3 DNA sequence: TGTGCCAGCAGTCACAGGGCTTCCTTTTCTGATACGCAGTATTTT. The encoded protein is CASSHRASFSDTQYF.

The chain has TRBV24-1 and TRBJ2-1, with a tentative D call TRBD1 (6 bases). This CDR3 is 14 amino acids long. Between the trimmed V and J ends, which lost 4 bases and 8 bases, there was a span of 14 bases. Per the germline V gene, CDR1 is KGHDR and CDR2 is SFDVKD. This CDR3 is CATSDPTGFDEQFF. The CDR3 nucleotides are TGTGCCACCAGTGACCCAACAGGGTTCGATGAGCAGTTCTTC.

V gene TRBV9 combines with J gene TRBJ1-5; TRBD1 aligns across 10 bases. The germline V gene has CDR1 SGDLS and CDR2 YYNGEE. There are 19 residues in the CDR3. Trimming removed 2 bases from V and 0 bases from J; junction bases left unmatched: 11. The CDR3 sequence is CASSVRGQGVIDSNQPQHF. CDR3 sequence (DNA): TGTGCCAGCAGCGTCAGAGGACAGGGGGTTATAGATAGCAATCAGCCCCAGCATTTT.

V gene TRBV6-5 combines with J gene TRBJ2-2; no reliable D call. CDR1 is MNHEY, CDR2 SVGAGI, per germline. V lost 4 bases and J 5 bases, leaving 8 bases between the germline ends. CDR3 size: 13 residues. The CDR3 DNA follows: TGTGCCAGCAGTTCCGGGTGGACCGGGGAGCTGTTTTTT. Protein product: CASSSGWTGELFF.